One and the same sample provided the 20 T cell receptor beta chains below, sequenced in a study of T cells in Graves' hyperthyroidism and ophthalmopathy. Amplified regions were TCR beta CDR3 sequences from RNA transcripts. A set of HTBI primers served as the primers for a first-round RT-PCR of the TCR CDR3. TCRdb independently ran MiXCR on the multiplex PCR reads; one entry per CDR3 protein. The sample contains over 650,000 distinct CDR3 sequences, less than 45% of which appear only once. Sample: peripheral blood or thyroid tissue (not recorded which). All receptors come from an adult man with Graves' disease, either hyperthyroidism or ophthalmopathy (not recorded which).

This clonotype was seen just once. The chain is built from TRBV28 and TRBJ1-4; D possibly corresponds to TRBD1 (5 bases). V lost 6 bases and J 4 bases, leaving 15 bases between the germline ends. CDR3 length equals 15 residues. Germline CDR1 is MDHEN and CDR2 is SYDVKM. CDR3 sequence (DNA): TGTGCCAGCAGCAGAACCGGGGGGTTTAATGAAAAACTGTTTTTT. Amino acid sequence: CASSRTGGFNEKLFF.

In its sample, this clonotype was seen a few times. This chain connects TRBV3-1 to TRBJ2-7, with D perhaps TRBD2 (5 bases). V was shortened by 1 base and J by 5 bases, with 15 bases between the two germline ends. This CDR3 has 15 residues. Germline V CDR1 and CDR2: LGHDT, YNNKEL (reference sequence). The CDR3 nucleotides read TGTGCCAGCAGCCAAGCCGGGATAGGGTCGGACGAGCAGTACTTC. This sequence encodes CASSQAGIGSDEQYF.

A note on this clonotype: Relative to the germline gene, one junction end is altered; a read error may explain this. CDR3 DNA: TGTGCCACCAGCAGAGATCGTTTGGGCAGGAACTTC. It encodes CATSRDRLGRNF. The chain carries TRBV15 and TRBJ2-7, with D unresolved. Per germline, CDR1 LNHNV and CDR2 YYDKDF (reference sequence). There are 12 residues in the CDR3.

CDR3 protein: CASSIAGVNTEAFF. The CDR3 DNA is TGTGCCAGTAGTATTGCAGGAGTGAACACTGAAGCTTTCTTT. The chain is built from TRBV7-9 and TRBJ1-1; D call uncertain. CDR1 and CDR2 (germline): SEHNR, FQNEAQ (reference sequence). This CDR3 contains 14 residues. V lost 9 bases and J lost 0, with 14 bases in between. The full variable domain, rest sourced from reference TRBV7-9 and TRBJ1-1, is DTGVSQNPRHKITKRGQNVTFRCDPISEHNRLYWYRQTLGQGPEFLTYFQNEAQLEKSRLLSDRFSAERPKGSFSTLEIQRTEQGDSAMYLCASSIAGVNTEAFFGQGTRLTVV.

In its sample, this clonotype was seen a few times. The chain is built from TRBV29-1 and TRBJ2-5; D gene ambiguous. CDR3 length equals 11 residues. V was clipped by 0 bases and J by 11 bases, with 10 bases between them. CDR1 and CDR2 from the germline V gene are SQVTM and ANQGSEA. This chain's CDR3 is CSVEDRDRQYF. CDR3 in DNA: TGCAGCGTTGAAGATCGAGATAGGCAGTACTTC.

The chain has TRBV9 and TRBJ2-5; 7 bases are a match to TRBD2. Trimming took 0 bases from V and 4 from J; bases not matched to a gene: 12. Per germline, CDR1 SGDLS and CDR2 YYNGEE. This CDR3 is built from 17 residues. The CDR3 sequence is CASSVVSSVTSRETQYF. DNA of the CDR3: TGTGCCAGCAGCGTAGTGTCTTCCGTGACTAGCAGAGAGACCCAGTACTTC.

J is TRBJ1-3 and V is TRBV12-3 or TRBV12-4, with a tentative D call TRBD1 (5 bases). The CDR3 has 15 residues. Deletions cut 0 bases from V and 4 bases from J, with 10 bases between. This CDR3 is CASSLASGGGNTIYF. CDR3 DNA sequence: TGTGCCAGCAGTTTAGCGAGTGGGGGGGGAAACACCATATATTTT.

This clonotype was counted a few times. The J gene is TRBJ2-2, the V gene TRBV9, with D perhaps matching TRBD1 (5 bases). The length of the CDR3 is 14 residues. Germline CDR1 is SGDLS and CDR2 is YYNGEE. Trimming left V 2 bases short and J 4 bases short, with 9 bases between. This CDR3 reads CASSVAGFTGELFF. CDR3 DNA: TGTGCCAGCAGCGTTGCAGGGTTCACCGGGGAGCTGTTTTTT. The full variable domain, with the rest looked up from reference TRBV9 and TRBJ2-2, is DSGVTQTPKHLITATGQRVTLRCSPRSGDLSVYWYQQSLDQGLQFLIQYYNGEERAKGNILERFSAQQFPDLHSELNLSSLELGDSALYFCASSVAGFTGELFFGEGSRLTVL.

Concerning this clonotype itself: An end of the junction does not agree with germline; a read error may underlie this. In DNA, the CDR3 is TGTGCCACCAGTGATTGGCAGGCGGGTAATGAAAAACTGTTTTTT. Protein: CATSDWQAGNEKLFF. The chain links TRBV6-6 to TRBJ1-4; D call uncertain. The germline CDR1 and CDR2 sequences are MNHNY and SVGAGI (reference sequence). The CDR3 loop spans 15 amino acids.

This clonotype was seen repeatedly, ten times or more. The gene calls are TRBV2 and TRBJ1-4; D possibly corresponds to TRBD1 (6 bases). Trimming pared 6 bases from V and 7 bases from J, leaving 15 bases between. CDR1 is SNHLY and CDR2 is FYNNEI in the germline V gene. The CDR3 loop spans 14 amino acids. The CDR3 loop is CASRMPGAGEKLFF. The DNA for the CDR3 is TGTGCCAGCAGGATGCCGGGGGCCGGTGAAAAACTGTTTTTT. The full variable domain, completed using reference TRBV2 and TRBJ1-4, is EPEVTQTPSHQVTQMGQEVILRCVPISNHLYFYWYRQILGQKVEFLVSFYNNEISEKSEIFDDQFSVERPDGSNFTLKIRSTKLEDSAMYFCASRMPGAGEKLFFGSGTQLSVL.

The gene calls are TRBV10-3 and TRBJ1-2; D may be TRBD1 (5 bases). CDR3 size: 13 residues. From germline, CDR1 is ENHRY and CDR2 SYGVKD. The germline V and J ends were trimmed by 5 bases and 5 bases, with 12 bases remaining between them. CDR3 nucleotides: TGTGCCATCAGTACTGGGGCTGGTTATGGCTACACCTTC. Encoded protein: CAISTGAGYGYTF.

The V and J genes are TRBV15 and TRBJ1-2; the match to TRBD1 covers 7 bases. J lost 0 bases, V lost 9 bases, and 4 bases had no gene match. The CDR3 is 13 amino acids. CDR1 LNHNV and CDR2 YYDKDF come from the germline V gene (reference sequence). CDR3 coding DNA: TGTGCCACGCAGGGGGAGTCTAACTATGGCTACACCTTC. As protein: CATQGESNYGYTF.

The DNA for the CDR3 is TGTGCCACCAGTGAGGCCGGGACTAGGATCGATGAGCAGTTCTTC. Protein sequence: CATSEAGTRIDEQFF. V usage is TRBV15 and J usage is TRBJ2-7, with 8 positions matching TRBD2. Gene TRBJ2-1 matches the end of the DNA better, so the J call may be wrong. Germline CDR1 LNHNV, CDR2 YYDKDF (reference sequence). This CDR3 is built from 15 residues.

This clonotype came up many times. The rearrangement links TRBV9 to TRBJ2-5, with D perhaps TRBD1 or TRBD2 (5 bases each). Germline CDR1 reads SGDLS; CDR2 reads YYNGEE. The CDR3 sequence is 15 residues long. V dropped 0 bases and J dropped 1 base, with 10 bases sitting between them. CDR3 nucleotides: TGTGCCAGCAGCGTAGGGGGACGGGCCCAAGAGACCCAGTACTTC. As protein: CASSVGGRAQETQYF.

This clonotype was observed a single time. V is TRBV25-1 and J is TRBJ1-6; TRBD1 matches 10 bases. CDR3 length equals 16 residues. The V segment lost 1 base and the J segment 10 bases; nucleotides outside the gene matches: 7. Germline V CDR1 and CDR2: MGHDK, SYGVNS. The CDR3 is CASSESLGTGESPLHF. The CDR3 DNA is TGTGCCAGCAGTGAATCTTTGGGGACAGGGGAATCACCCCTCCACTTT.

This clonotype was detected ten times or more. The gene calls are TRBV7-9 and TRBJ1-3; D is unclear. From germline, CDR1 is SEHNR and CDR2 FQNEAQ (reference sequence). CDR3 length: 12 residues. V was trimmed by 3 bases and J by 4 bases, leaving 4 bases between them. CDR3 sequence reads: CASSFEGNTIYF. CDR3 DNA: TGTGCCAGCAGCTTTGAGGGAAACACCATATATTTT.

The CDR3, as DNA: TGCAGTGCTAGAGGGACAGGGGCCTATGGCTACACCTTC. Translated: CSARGTGAYGYTF. The rearrangement joins TRBV20-1 to TRBJ1-2; TRBD1 matches at 9 bases. Germline CDR1 DFQATT, CDR2 SNEGSKA (reference sequence). The trim removed 1 base at V and 4 bases at J, leaving 1 base unmatched. The length of the CDR3 is 13 residues.

The CDR3 spells CATSETALNTEAFF. The CDR3 coding sequence is TGTGCCACCTCTGAGACGGCTTTGAACACTGAAGCTTTCTTT. The J gene is TRBJ1-1, the V gene TRBV10-3; D unresolved. Germline V gives CDR1 ENHRY, CDR2 SYGVKD. CDR3 length: 14 residues. Trimming stripped 10 bases from V and 0 bases from J, with 15 bases between.

This clonotype occurred a few times. The chain has TRBV27 and TRBJ1-1; D remains unclear. Germline V gives CDR1 MNHEY, CDR2 SMNVEV (reference sequence). The CDR3 runs 14 residues. Trimming removed 5 bases at V and 4 bases at J, with 14 bases between. The CDR3 DNA reads TGTGCCAGCAGTCCCGGGTCCTGGAGCACTGAAGCTTTCTTT. Translated: CASSPGSWSTEAFF.

As regards this clonotype: The conserved phenylalanine or tryptophan normally closing the CDR3 is absent here, so this likely arose from a read error. V usage is TRBV2 and J usage is TRBJ1-2; TRBD1 aligns across 9 bases. Germline trimming cut 8 bases from V and 7 bases from J; bases unmatched to any gene: 8. The germline V gene encodes CDR1 SNHLY and CDR2 FYNNEI. The CDR3 has 13 residues. The CDR3 DNA sequence: TGTGCCAGCGTTGACAGGGGGACGGGTGGCTACACCCTC. It translates to CASVDRGTGGYTL.